The 14 T cell receptor beta chains in this list originate from one sample, sequenced in a study of blood T cell repertoires in COVID-19. Produced via immunoSEQ multiplex PCR; TCRdb's table is partial and in-frame only. The repertoire holds roughly 160,000 clones, with more than 75% as singletons. The sequencing sample was made of peripheral blood. The receptor set was obtained from a man over 45 who had recovered from COVID-19.

V usage is TRBV28 and J usage is TRBJ1-2; TRBD1 matches 9 bases. Looked up from germline, CDR1 is MDHEN and CDR2 is SYDVKM. The trim removed 5 bases at V and 8 bases at J, leaving 9 bases unmatched. The CDR3 consists of 14 residues. This CDR3 reads CASSLTETGGGYTF. The CDR3 DNA reads as TGTGCCAGCAGTCTAACCGAGACAGGGGGGGGCTACACCTTC.

This chain connects TRBV2 to TRBJ1-1; tentative D call: TRBD1 (6 bases). With 6 bases removed from V and 4 bases from J, the gap between germline ends came to 12 bases. The CDR3 length is 13 residues. Germline CDR1 SNHLY, CDR2 FYNNEI. CDR3 amino acids: CASRKTGGTEAFF. The CDR3 bases are TGTGCCAGCAGAAAGACAGGTGGCACTGAAGCTTTCTTT.

The gene calls are TRBV27 and TRBJ2-7; TRBD2 agrees at 8 bases. There are 14 residues in the CDR3. Germline loops: CDR1 MNHEY, CDR2 SMNVEV (reference sequence). V was clipped by 6 bases and J by 0 bases; unmatched bases: 4. The CDR3 here is CASRLAGSSYEQYF. CDR3 DNA sequence: TGTGCCAGCAGGTTAGCGGGGAGCTCCTACGAGCAGTACTTC.

CDR3 sequence (DNA): TGTGCCAGCAGCGTATTAGGGGGCTCTGGGGCCAACGTCCTGACTTTC. Amino acid sequence: CASSVLGGSGANVLTF. This chain uses TRBV9 with TRBJ2-6, with a tentative D call TRBD1 (6 bases). The V gene's germline CDR1 is SGDLS and CDR2 YYNGEE. V shed 1 base and J shed 0 bases, with 8 bases lying between them. CDR3 length: 16 residues.

This chain links TRBV6-4 with TRBJ1-1; 9 nucleotides agree with TRBD1. CDR1 and CDR2 (germline): MRHNA, SNTAGT. The CDR3 consists of 14 residues. Trimming cost V 6 bases and J 4 bases; bases outside gene matches: 6. CDR3 sequence: CASRRTGEATEAFF. The CDR3 nucleotides read TGTGCCAGCAGAAGGACAGGGGAGGCCACTGAAGCTTTCTTT.

The J gene is TRBJ2-3, the V gene TRBV9, with D tentatively TRBD1 (5 bases). V dropped 2 bases and J dropped 6 bases, with 16 bases sitting between them. The CDR3 covers 15 residues. From germline, CDR1 is SGDLS and CDR2 YYNGEE. The CDR3 protein is CASSVRQGNGDTQYF. The CDR3 coding sequence is TGTGCCAGCAGCGTCCGCCAGGGAAACGGCGATACGCAGTATTTT.

The chain recombines TRBV27 with TRBJ2-7, with a weak D call TRBD2 (5 bases). The CDR3 contains 14 residues. V lost 5 bases, J lost 0 bases, and 11 bases lay in between. CDR1 and CDR2 (germline): MNHEY, SMNVEV (reference sequence). CDR3 loop: CASSPGYPSYEQYF. In DNA, the CDR3 is TGTGCCAGCAGTCCGGGGTACCCCTCCTACGAGCAGTACTTC.

This chain joins TRBV5-1 and TRBJ1-1, with D unclear. V dropped 0 bases and J dropped 0 bases, with 9 bases sitting between them. The CDR3 consists of 15 residues. The germline V gene encodes CDR1 SGHRS and CDR2 YFSETQ. The CDR3 is CASSLGGHMNTEAFF. DNA for the CDR3: TGCGCCAGCAGCTTGGGAGGTCATATGAACACTGAAGCTTTCTTT.

The chain joins TRBV27 to TRBJ2-4; D call uncertain. From germline, CDR1 is MNHEY and CDR2 SMNVEV (reference sequence). The CDR3 extends over 12 amino acids. Deletions cut 5 bases from V and 5 bases from J, with 7 bases between. The DNA for the CDR3 is TGTGCCAGCAGTAGTAGAGAAAACATTCAGTACTTC. It encodes CASSSRENIQYF.

This clone has just one count. The chain is built from TRBV7-2 and TRBJ2-3; D is ambiguous. The CDR3 extends over 17 amino acids. Germline V CDR1 and CDR2: SGHTA, FQGNSA. V lost 5 bases and J lost 1, with 19 bases in between. The CDR3 loop is CASSPPIRVIGTDTQYF. The CDR3 DNA reads TGTGCCAGCAGCCCGCCAATTCGCGTGATAGGCACAGATACGCAGTATTTT.

This rearrangement joins TRBV30 to TRBJ2-7; TRBD2 matches at 10 bases. This CDR3 region has 15 residues. J lost 3 bases, V lost 2 bases, and 7 bases had no gene match. Germline V gives CDR1 GTSNPN, CDR2 SVGIG (reference sequence). The CDR3 coding sequence is TGTGCCTGGAGTCTTACTAGCGGGGTGTACTACGAGCAGTACTTC. It is translated as CAWSLTSGVYYEQYF.

This chain joins TRBV9 and TRBJ2-4; 10 bases are shared with TRBD1. This CDR3 contains 16 residues. Trimming took 2 bases from V and 5 from J; bases not matched to a gene: 7. Germline V gene lookup returns CDR1 SGDLS and CDR2 YYNGEE. The CDR3 region has the DNA TGTGCCAGCAGCGTCGCGGACAGGGGGAGAGAAAACATTCAGTACTTC. This codes for CASSVADRGRENIQYF. Variable domain in full (rest from reference TRBV9 and TRBJ2-4): DSGVTQTPKHLITATGQRVTLRCSPRSGDLSVYWYQQSLDQGLQFLIQYYNGEERAKGNILERFSAQQFPDLHSELNLSSLELGDSALYFCASSVADRGRENIQYFGAGTRLSVL.

About this clone: The sample contains more than one DNA sequence encoding this CDR3. The chain uses TRBV27 and TRBJ2-5; 11 bases match TRBD2. Germline V gene sequence: CDR1 MNHEY, CDR2 SMNVEV (reference sequence). This CDR3 spans 15 amino acids. V lost 3 bases and J lost 5; bases outside the gene matches: 5. The CDR3 sequence is CASSLIAGGLETQYF. The CDR3 DNA reads TGTGCCAGCAGTTTGATAGCGGGGGGGCTGGAGACCCAGTACTTC.

This clone showed up just once. The V gene is TRBV5-1, the J gene TRBJ2-2; 8 nucleotides align to TRBD2. The length of the CDR3 is 17 residues. V lost 3 bases, J lost 5 bases, and 12 bases stayed unmatched. CDR1 and CDR2 (germline): SGHRS, YFSETQ. The CDR3 spells CASSSGPTSGFTGELFF. The DNA of the CDR3 is TGCGCCAGCAGCTCGGGTCCCACTAGCGGATTTACCGGGGAGCTGTTTTTT.